This TCR beta chain was profiled in a study of blood T cell repertoires in COVID-19 (dated by TCRdb to the early 2020s). A note on the overall study: The collaborator samples originated in the United States, Italy and Spain and spanned the acute and convalescent phases of COVID-19. Where HLA class I and class II types were available, the types were taken from metadata supplied by the sample provider, not from assay-based typing. The repertoires were made available in a free public database intended to serve as a resource for research on the immune response to SARS-CoV-2. The samples were drawn from two sources: the first 160 participants of the ongoing ImmuneRACE study, and about 1,300 subjects contributed by 6 global collaborators. The material from the prospective study consisted of cDNA or gDNA derived from T cells, B-cell-depleted T cells, or PBMCs. Deeply sampled blood TCRbeta repertoires from subjects exposed to, actively infected with, or recovered from COVID-19 were included in the dataset. Sample metadata almost always included a de-identified subject ID, COVID-19 status, age in years and sex.

TCRbeta CDR3 regions were amplified from genomic DNA using the immunoSEQ Assay, a bias-controlled multiplex PCR. The source study handled its data this way. The number of nucleated cells in each sample was estimated by amplification of reference gene primers within the assay. To quantify the absolute abundance of each unique TCRbeta CDR3 rearrangement, sequence reads were collapsed and filtered. For each sample, productive Simpson clonality was calculated as the square root of Simpson's diversity index over productive rearrangements. The table comes from immuneACCESS by way of TCRdb, which keeps in-frame sequences with V and J called. Part of the clones is missing from these tables; in studies checked, under half for an unresolved V gene and the rest for unknown reasons. D and trimming come from the DNA, and the V and J calls and clone size come from that table. This sample has 400,000 to 550,000 clones in its table, and approximately 90% of those were observed once. The ten largest account for over 1.5% of the sample.

Points the paper makes about the study in general: How much clinical and demographic metadata was included differed by source and by participant, and the metadata was provided uncurated.

This clone was observed a single time. Its antigen is not yet known. Base qualities are not recorded, but no much larger clone differs from it by a single base. The CDR3 sequence holds 12 residues, the cysteine and phenylalanine included. Kept here is only the CDR3 DNA, which spans 36 bases and is read in frame from base 1. CDR1 SGDLS and CDR2 YYNGEE were looked up in the germline V gene. The trim is 4 bases for V and 9 bases for J, with a gap of 11 bases between the germline ends. Participants in the prospective study were enrolled through a virtual design, were aged about 18 to 100 years, and lived in about 25 United States geographic areas. To assign participants to cohorts, the prospective study relied on clinical history that participants themselves reported in a screening survey and a study questionnaire. In the prospective study, whole blood, serum and a nasopharyngeal or oropharyngeal swab were collected from each participant by mobile phlebotomists. Participants in the prospective study had the option to provide additional blood draws and questionnaires over a roughly two-month period. Before DNA extraction, prospective study blood samples were shipped either frozen or at room temperature.

The receptor's source is a woman between 18 and 29 years old with acute COVID-19. The sequence joins TRBV9 to TRBJ2-1; there is no confident call for the D gene. The specimen sequenced was PBMCs or T cells enriched from blood (not recorded which). DNA sequence: TGTGCCAGCAGCTTAGGTCCAGGTGAGCAGTTCTTC. The translation is CASSLGPGEQFF. The variable domain in full, with residues beyond the CDR3 obtained from the reference TRBV9 and TRBJ2-1 genes, is DSGVTQTPKHLITATGQRVTLRCSPRSGDLSVYWYQQSLDQGLQFLIQYYNGEERAKGNILERFSAQQFPDLHSELNLSSLELGDSALYFCASSLGPGEQFFGPGTRLTVL.